The rows below give T cell receptor beta chains drawn from one sample of a study of cytomegalovirus exposure and HLA in healthy donors. Profiled with immunoSEQ multiplex PCR; TCRdb holds only in-frame clones, not every one. The data show 150,000 to 200,000 clones, less than 90% seen once. The sequencing input was PBMCs. The receptor source for this set is a boy younger than 18 in good health and CMV-seronegative. CDR3s include the opening cysteine and the closing phenylalanine or tryptophan. The D gene is left open where the match is weak. Only part of the rows carry a size: once, few, many, or a class if the clone is expanded.

D gene,J gene,clone size,V gene,CDR3 protein,CDR3 DNA
TRBD1,TRBJ1-1,NA,TRBV28,CASSYPRGQGTEAFF,TGTGCCAGCAGTTACCCCAGGGGGCAGGGCACTGAAGCTTTCTTT
NA,TRBJ1-2,NA,TRBV9,CASSVGSEGYTF,TGTGCCAGCAGCGTAGGGTCCGAGGGCTACACCTTC
TRBD1,TRBJ2-7,NA,TRBV2,CASSEGQLSYEQYF,TGTGCCAGCAGTGAGGGACAGCTCTCCTACGAGCAGTACTTC
NA,TRBJ1-1,NA,TRBV7-9,CASSLLNPNTEAFF,TGTGCCAGCAGCCTTTTAAATCCGAACACTGAAGCTTTCTTT
NA,TRBJ2-7,NA,TRBV7-3,CASSLAVSHEQYF,TGTGCCAGCAGCTTAGCGGTCTCCCACGAGCAGTACTTC
TRBD2,TRBJ2-2,few,TRBV5-1,CASRSGGTNTGELFF,TGCGCCAGCAGAAGCGGGGGAACGAACACCGGGGAGCTGTTTTTT
NA,TRBJ2-7,once,TRBV7-9,CASSLVLVGVLSGEQYF,TGTGCCAGCAGCTTAGTACTAGTGGGAGTCTTATCGGGGGAGCAGTACTTC
TRBD1,TRBJ2-7,NA,TRBV29-1,CSVAVTGFGEQYF,TGCAGCGTTGCCGTGACAGGGTTCGGCGAGCAGTACTTC
TRBD1,TRBJ2-1,NA,TRBV5-5,CASSLEQGVGNEQFF,TGTGCCAGCAGCTTGGAACAGGGGGTAGGCAATGAGCAGTTCTTC
TRBD1,TRBJ1-1,NA,TRBV5-1,CASSLEAGGLDTEAFF,TGCGCCAGCAGCTTGGAGGCAGGGGGCTTGGACACTGAAGCTTTCTTT
NA,TRBJ1-5,NA,TRBV7-2,CASSSGGLSNQPQHF,TGTGCCAGCAGCTCCGGCGGGTTAAGCAATCAGCCCCAGCATTTT
TRBD1,TRBJ1-1,NA,TRBV27,CASSPTGVNTEAFF,TGTGCCAGCAGTCCTACAGGGGTGAACACTGAAGCTTTCTTT
TRBD1,TRBJ1-1,NA,TRBV19,CASRRDRVMNTEAFF,TGTGCCAGTAGGAGAGACAGGGTAATGAACACTGAAGCTTTCTTT
NA,TRBJ1-6,NA,TRBV30,CAWTTGLNSPLHF,TGTGCCTGGACAACAGGGTTGAATTCACCCCTCCACTTT
NA,TRBJ1-5,NA,TRBV19,CASSIFFGESVQPQHF,TGTGCCAGTAGTATTTTTTTCGGGGAATCGGTGCAGCCCCAGCATTTT
TRBD1,TRBJ2-7,NA,TRBV28,CASSFRTGRWSEQYF,TGTGCCAGCAGTTTCCGGACAGGGCGGTGGAGCGAGCAGTACTTC
NA,TRBJ1-1,few,TRBV4-3,CASSQEGGGNTEAFF,TGCGCCAGCAGCCAAGAAGGAGGCGGGAACACTGAAGCTTTCTTT
TRBD2,TRBJ2-2,NA,TRBV27,CASSLEREALNTGELFF,TGTGCCAGCAGTTTAGAGCGGGAGGCCCTGAACACCGGGGAGCTGTTTTTT
TRBD1,TRBJ2-3,NA,TRBV7-9,CASSFDTGQGLVSDTQYF,TGTGCCAGCAGCTTTGACACAGGACAGGGGCTAGTTTCAGATACGCAGTATTTT
TRBD2,TRBJ2-1,NA,TRBV7-2,CASSLVGSGGADEQFF,TGTGCCAGCAGCTTAGTCGGTAGCGGGGGGGCCGATGAGCAGTTCTTC
NA,TRBJ1-6,once,TRBV6-4,CASSVGEDSPLHF,TGTGCCAGCAGTGTAGGCGAGGATTCACCCCTCCACTTT
TRBD1,TRBJ1-2,NA,TRBV27,CASSLASGVEGGIGYTF,TGTGCCAGCAGTTTAGCTTCGGGGGTTGAAGGGGGCATTGGCTACACCTTC
TRBD1,TRBJ1-2,NA,TRBV6-5,CASRLVGQGGYTF,TGTGCCAGCAGGCTGGTCGGACAGGGCGGCTACACCTTC
NA,TRBJ2-7,once,TRBV5-6,CASSLDGDYEQYF,TGTGCCAGCAGCCTGGATGGGGACTACGAGCAGTACTTC
TRBD1,TRBJ2-7,NA,TRBV25-1,CASKQGAGEQYF,TGTGCCAGCAAACAGGGGGCCGGGGAGCAGTACTTC
TRBD1,TRBJ1-3,NA,TRBV9,CASSVTMGQPNSGNTIYF,TGTGCCAGCAGCGTTACGATGGGACAGCCAAACTCTGGAAACACCATATATTTT
NA,TRBJ2-5,NA,TRBV6-5,CASSSTSGETQYF,TGTGCCAGCAGTTCCACGTCGGGAGAGACCCAGTACTTC
TRBD1,TRBJ1-4,NA,TRBV9,CASSAPISGTGNEKLFF,TGTGCCAGCAGCGCGCCTATATCCGGGACAGGAAATGAAAAACTGTTTTTT
NA,TRBJ1-1,NA,TRBV28,CASRGGEIPEAFF,TGTGCCAGCCGCGGGGGGGAAATACCTGAAGCTTTCTTT
NA,TRBJ2-1,NA,TRBV6-5,CASSYVPGPYNEQFF,TGTGCCAGCAGTTACGTGCCAGGGCCCTACAATGAGCAGTTCTTC
TRBD1,TRBJ1-1,NA,TRBV27,CASSLTGGEVVKTEAFF,TGTGCCAGCAGTCTGACAGGGGGCGAGGTAGTGAAGACTGAAGCTTTCTTT
NA,TRBJ2-5,NA,TRBV7-2,CASSQKETQYF,TGTGCCAGCAGCCAGAAAGAGACCCAGTACTTC
TRBD2,TRBJ2-1,NA,TRBV9,CASAGGGSYNEQFF,TGTGCCAGCGCGGGGGGTGGGTCCTACAATGAGCAGTTCTTC
TRBD1,TRBJ1-1,NA,TRBV19,CASATHNRGQGGTEAFF,TGTGCCAGTGCGACACACAACCGGGGACAGGGCGGCACTGAAGCTTTCTTT
NA,TRBJ1-2,NA,TRBV19,CASSILSNGGYTF,TGTGCCAGTAGTATCCTCTCCAACGGGGGCTACACCTTC
TRBD2,TRBJ2-5,NA,TRBV6-6,CASSLAGGRETQYF,TGTGCCAGCAGCCTAGCGGGAGGCCGAGAGACCCAGTACTTC
NA,TRBJ2-2,NA,TRBV5-1,CASSLGDFTGELFF,TGCGCCAGCAGCTTGGGGGACTTTACCGGGGAGCTGTTTTTT
NA,TRBJ1-1,NA,TRBV30,CAWIFNTYEAFF,TGTGCCTGGATTTTTAATACTTATGAAGCTTTCTTT
TRBD2,TRBJ2-5,NA,TRBV9,CASSVGGEGGFETQYF,TGTGCCAGCAGCGTAGGGGGGGAGGGTGGTTTCGAGACCCAGTACTTC
NA,TRBJ1-3,NA,TRBV27,CASSLNGAAGNTIYF,TGTGCCAGCAGTCTGAATGGGGCAGCTGGAAACACCATATATTTT
TRBD1,TRBJ1-2,NA,TRBV9,CASSGDRPLGHGYTF,TGTGCCAGCAGCGGGGACAGGCCGTTAGGGCATGGCTACACCTTC
NA,TRBJ1-2,NA,TRBV7-9,CASSLSGTRGGYTF,TGTGCCAGCAGCTTAAGTGGTACCCGCGGTGGCTACACCTTC
NA,TRBJ1-1,NA,TRBV4-1,CASSQGFADEAFF,TGCGCCAGCAGCCAAGGGTTCGCAGATGAAGCTTTCTTT
NA,TRBJ2-1,NA,TRBV7-2,CASSLGGRNEQFF,TGTGCCAGCAGCTTAGGTGGGCGCAATGAGCAGTTCTTC
TRBD1,TRBJ2-7,NA,TRBV7-6,CASSLQPGQGAGEQYF,TGTGCCAGCAGCTTACAACCGGGACAGGGGGCAGGTGAGCAGTACTTC
NA,TRBJ2-6,NA,TRBV4-3,CASSQVGPTGANVLTF,TGCGCCAGCAGCCAAGTCGGTCCAACTGGGGCCAACGTCCTGACTTTC
NA,TRBJ1-2,NA,TRBV4-3,CASSQGRKNGYTF,TGCGCCAGCAGCCAAGGGAGGAAAAATGGCTACACCTTC
NA,TRBJ1-4,few,TRBV2,CASSEDLGAREKLFF,TGTGCCAGCAGTGAAGATTTGGGGGCAAGGGAAAAACTGTTTTTT
NA,TRBJ2-7,NA,TRBV6-6,CASKRQYEQYF,TGTGCCAGCAAGAGGCAGTACGAGCAGTACTTC